Here is one T cell receptor beta chain with its context. Its antigen is not identified. This sample was taken from a study of T cell responses to AZD1222 COVID-19 vaccine. General study points: Among the donors, most were white British and more were female, and clonal diversity was possibly underestimated. Among spike-specific TCRs, nearly half reportedly target unmutated variant regions. After two AZD1222 doses, spike-specific TCR breadth and depth rose versus day 0. Baseline serology detected seropositivity in only 5 or 6 AZD1222 recipients.

Libraries were prepared by immunoSEQ multiplex PCR; TCRdb keeps only in-frame clonotypes and omits some of them. The sample has 210,000 or so clones; just over 90% are singletons. The sample consisted of peripheral blood, taken on day 0 of MenACWY control vaccination. The sequence came from an adult in good health.

CDR3: CASRSSGTLGYTF. CDR3 coding DNA: TGTGCCAGCAGGTCTTCCGGGACACTTGGCTACACCTTC. V and J are TRBV27 and TRBJ1-2; possible D gene TRBD1, 6 bases. Germline V gene sequence: CDR1 MNHEY, CDR2 SMNVEV (reference sequence). Trimming took 6 bases from V and 7 from J, leaving 15 bases between them. CDR3 length: 13 residues.